These T cell receptor beta chains were read from a single sample in a study of OX40 agonist ivuxolimab in advanced cancers. TCRdb keeps only in-frame clones here, not all; method: immunoSEQ multiplex PCR. The table lists about 76,000 clones, around 87% of them singletons. Specimen: CD4+ or CD8+ T cells sorted from blood, collected in a trial of the OX40 agonist ivuxolimab. The receptors originated from an adult with an advanced solid tumor such as melanoma, head and neck, liver or kidney cancer. Both conserved end residues are part of each CDR3. D genes are given only for firm matches.

J,D,V,CDR3,DNA
TRBJ1-4,-,TRBV10-3,CAISGETGQLFF,TGTGCCATCAGTGGAGAAACAGGGCAACTGTTTTTT
TRBJ2-2,-,TRBV11-2,CASSPSPLVTGELFF,TGTGCCAGCAGCCCTTCACCCCTAGTGACCGGGGAGCTGTTTTTT
TRBJ1-5,-,TRBV5-1,CASSLEGGSQPQHF,TGCGCCAGCAGCTTGGAGGGGGGGAGTCAGCCCCAGCATTTT
TRBJ2-7,TRBD1,TRBV19,CASSGGQGRGEQYF,TGTGCCAGTAGTGGGGGACAGGGCCGAGGCGAGCAGTACTTC
TRBJ1-4,-,TRBV19,CASRYWDGTNEKLFF,TGTGCCAGTAGGTACTGGGATGGGACTAATGAAAAACTGTTTTTT
TRBJ1-3,-,TRBV6-1,CASRTADSGNTIYF,TGTGCCAGCAGGACAGCCGACTCTGGAAACACCATATATTTT
TRBJ2-2,-,TRBV20-1,CSARGTGELFF,TGCAGTGCTAGGGGGACCGGGGAGCTGTTTTTT
TRBJ1-6,-,TRBV10-3,CAIRGRVLNSPLHF,TGTGCCATCAGGGGCAGGGTTCTTAATTCACCCCTCCACTTT
TRBJ1-3,TRBD1,TRBV5-1,CASSPGTDYSGNTIYF,TGCGCCAGCAGCCCCGGGACAGATTATTCTGGAAACACCATATATTTT
TRBJ2-3,-,TRBV5-1,CASRGLSSASDTQYF,TGCGCCAGCAGGGGACTTTCTAGCGCATCAGATACGCAGTATTTT
TRBJ2-1,-,TRBV4-2,CASSQEGDTNNEQFF,TGTGCCAGCAGCCAAGAAGGGGACACTAACAATGAGCAGTTCTTC
TRBJ1-2,-,TRBV9,CASSVGSLGVGYTF,TGTGCCAGCAGCGTAGGAAGCCTAGGGGTTGGCTACACCTTC
TRBJ2-5,TRBD2,TRBV7-3,CASSLGLAGLQETQYF,TGTGCCAGCAGCCTAGGACTAGCGGGGCTCCAAGAGACCCAGTACTTC
TRBJ1-3,-,TRBV7-6,CASSLAGYSGNTIYF,TGTGCCAGCAGCTTAGCTGGATACTCTGGAAACACCATATATTTT
TRBJ1-3,-,TRBV18,CASSPSGTRAGNTIYF,TGTGCCAGCTCACCCTCCGGGACCCGGGCGGGAAACACCATATATTTT